Listed below are T cell receptor beta chains from one sample, sequenced in a study of molecular identifiers for immune sequencing clone quantification. TCRdb processed the PCR reads anew with MiXCR; each CDR3 protein has one entry. The data hold more than 250,000 distinct CDR3 sequences, with 20% to 25% observed a single time. Sequencing was carried out using naive CD8+ T cells from blood, with Jurkat cell RNA spiked in. The receptors stem from a human donor in good health. Some libraries in this study had Jurkat cell RNA spiked in. Both conserved end residues are part of each CDR3. The D gene is left open where the match is weak. Rows may omit the clone size; those that give it use once, few, many or a size class.

d_gene	v_gene	j_gene	abundance	CDR3aa	CDR3nt
TRBD1	TRBV4-3	TRBJ2-7	NA	CASSQDLTGAYEQYF	TGCGCCAGCAGCCAAGACCTGACAGGGGCCTACGAGCAGTACTTC
NA	TRBV7-3	TRBJ2-6	many	CASSPGNSGANVLTF	TGTGCCAGCAGCCCCGGGAACTCTGGGGCCAACGTCCTGACTTTC
NA	TRBV13	TRBJ2-7	many	CASSKPGHIYEQYF	TGTGCCAGCAGCAAACCGGGACACATCTACGAGCAGTACTTC
TRBD1	TRBV4-3	TRBJ2-7	many	CASSQGTGSSYEQYF	TGCGCCAGCAGCCAGGGGACAGGGAGCTCCTACGAGCAGTACTTC
TRBD2	TRBV5-6	TRBJ2-7	many	CASSRTYGRAYEQYF	TGTGCCAGCAGTCGCACCTACGGGAGGGCCTACGAGCAGTACTTC
TRBD2	TRBV6-6	TRBJ2-3	few	CASSYPTSGSVNTQYF	TGTGCCAGCAGTTACCCGACTAGCGGGAGTGTAAATACGCAGTATTTT
TRBD2	TRBV30	TRBJ2-1	many	CAWSVTSAEQFF	TGTGCCTGGAGTGTCACTAGCGCTGAGCAGTTCTTC
NA	TRBV19	TRBJ2-6	many	CASSIATRSGANVLTF	TGTGCCAGTAGTATAGCGACCCGCTCTGGGGCCAACGTCCTGACTTTC
NA	TRBV4-1	TRBJ1-4	many	CASSHRTSANEKLFF	TGCGCCAGCAGCCACAGGACATCGGCGAATGAAAAACTGTTTTTT
TRBD2	TRBV9	TRBJ2-3	many	CASSVEKEPDSSGAPMKRDTQYF	TGTGCCAGCAGCGTAGAAAAGGAGCCGGACTCTAGCGGGGCCCCGATGAAGAGAGATACGCAGTATTTT
NA	TRBV7-9	TRBJ1-1	many	CASSPTVDTEAFF	TGTGCCAGCAGCCCTACGGTAGACACTGAAGCTTTCTTT
NA	TRBV29-1	TRBJ1-2	many	CSVAGAFYTNYGYTF	TGCAGCGTTGCTGGTGCGTTCTACACTAACTATGGCTACACCTTC
NA	TRBV27	TRBJ2-1	few	CASRSGTAQFF	TGTGCCAGCCGATCCGGGACTGCCCAGTTCTTC
NA	TRBV7-9	TRBJ2-4	NA	CASTPVTKNIQYF	TGTGCCAGTACCCCTGTAACCAAAAACATTCAGTACTTC
NA	TRBV4-1	TRBJ1-6	few	CASSPGQANSPLHF	TGCGCCAGCAGCCCAGGCCAAGCCAATTCACCCCTCCACTTT
NA	TRBV18	TRBJ2-7	NA	CASLEGLSYEQHF	TGTGCCAGCTTGGAGGGCCTGTCCTACGAGCAGCACTTC
NA	TRBV4-1	TRBJ2-3	few	CASSLSGTRIGTDTQYF	TGCGCCAGCAGCCTATCCGGGACCCGGATAGGGACAGATACGCAGTATTTT
NA	TRBV7-9	TRBJ2-6	many	CASSFIESGANVLTF	TGTGCCAGCAGCTTTATTGAGTCTGGGGCCAACGTCCTGACTTTC
NA	TRBV6-5	TRBJ1-1	few	CASSYVARAFF	TGTGCCAGCAGTTATGTGGCTAGAGCTTTCTTT
NA	TRBV4-1	TRBJ1-5	NA	CASSQEGPGIQPQHF	TGCGCCAGCAGCCAAGAGGGACCGGGGATTCAGCCCCAGCATTTT
TRBD2	TRBV20-1	TRBJ2-3	few	CSARVFSGGADTQYF	TGCAGTGCTAGAGTGTTTTCGGGAGGGGCAGATACGCAGTATTTT
TRBD1	TRBV27	TRBJ2-2	NA	CASSSNLQGSTGELFF	TGTGCCAGCAGTTCCAACCTACAGGGGAGCACCGGGGAGCTGTTTTTT
NA	TRBV12-3/TRBV12-4	TRBJ1-5	NA	CASSFNPGRFSNQPQHF	TGTGCCAGCAGTTTCAACCCGGGACGGTTTAGCAATCAGCCCCAGCATTTT
TRBD2	TRBV12-3/TRBV12-4	TRBJ2-3	many	CASTSPGLSTDTQYF	TGTGCCAGTACCTCCCCGGGACTAAGCACAGATACGCAGTATTTT
TRBD2	TRBV18	TRBJ2-7	many	CASSPREGYYYEQYF	TGTGCCAGCTCACCCAGGGAGGGGTACTACTACGAGCAGTACTTC
TRBD2	TRBV7-9	TRBJ2-3	many	CASRLTSGGKADTQYF	TGTGCCAGCAGGCTGACTAGCGGGGGGAAGGCAGATACGCAGTATTTT
NA	TRBV5-6	TRBJ2-7	few	CASSEHTGTLYEQYF	TGTGCCAGCAGCGAACATACCGGGACTCTGTACGAGCAGTACTTC
TRBD2	TRBV2	TRBJ2-7	many	CASSDGGRANYEQYF	TGTGCCAGCAGTGACGGGGGGAGGGCCAACTACGAGCAGTACTTC
NA	TRBV5-6	TRBJ2-7	many	CASSLGLDYEQYF	TGTGCCAGCAGCCTGGGACTGGACTACGAGCAGTACTTC
TRBD2	TRBV7-2	TRBJ2-3	many	CASSHPGEAGGPTDTQYF	TGTGCCAGCAGCCACCCCGGAGAAGCGGGGGGACCCACAGATACGCAGTATTTT
NA	TRBV7-3	TRBJ2-1	many	CASSPDGSLQFF	TGTGCCAGCAGCCCGGACGGTTCCTTGCAGTTCTTC
NA	TRBV10-3	TRBJ2-7	many	CAISEVLGSDYEQYF	TGTGCCATCAGTGAAGTGCTCGGCAGCGACTACGAGCAGTACTTC
TRBD1	TRBV20-1	TRBJ2-7	many	CSARWDRGRNYEQYF	TGCAGTGCTCGTTGGGACAGGGGACGGAACTACGAGCAGTACTTC
NA	TRBV30	TRBJ2-3	few	CAWMYRTTTPTQYF	TGTGCCTGGATGTACAGGACCACGACCCCTACGCAGTATTTT
TRBD1	TRBV16	TRBJ2-3	few	CASSRGQGLRDTQYF	TGTGCCAGCAGCCGGGGACAGGGATTGAGAGATACGCAGTATTTT
NA	TRBV7-3	TRBJ2-5	many	CASSFGFQETQYF	TGTGCCAGCAGCTTCGGGTTTCAAGAGACCCAGTACTTC
NA	TRBV27	TRBJ2-6	many	CASSFSGANVLTF	TGTGCCAGCAGTTTTTCTGGGGCCAACGTCCTGACTTTC
NA	TRBV24-1	TRBJ2-1	many	CATSEGSFVYEQFF	TGTGCCACCAGTGAAGGTAGTTTCGTCTATGAGCAGTTCTTC
NA	TRBV12-3/TRBV12-4	TRBJ2-2	many	CASSPSWGNTGELFF	TGTGCCAGCAGCCCCAGTTGGGGAAACACCGGGGAGCTGTTTTTT
NA	TRBV7-2	TRBJ2-7	many	CASSLFEDTTVGEQYF	TGTGCCAGCAGCTTATTTGAGGACACGACTGTCGGCGAGCAGTACTTC
TRBD2	TRBV28	TRBJ2-3	NA	CASSSGLAGRTDTQYF	TGTGCCAGCAGTTCCGGACTAGCGGGTCGCACAGATACGCAGTATTTT